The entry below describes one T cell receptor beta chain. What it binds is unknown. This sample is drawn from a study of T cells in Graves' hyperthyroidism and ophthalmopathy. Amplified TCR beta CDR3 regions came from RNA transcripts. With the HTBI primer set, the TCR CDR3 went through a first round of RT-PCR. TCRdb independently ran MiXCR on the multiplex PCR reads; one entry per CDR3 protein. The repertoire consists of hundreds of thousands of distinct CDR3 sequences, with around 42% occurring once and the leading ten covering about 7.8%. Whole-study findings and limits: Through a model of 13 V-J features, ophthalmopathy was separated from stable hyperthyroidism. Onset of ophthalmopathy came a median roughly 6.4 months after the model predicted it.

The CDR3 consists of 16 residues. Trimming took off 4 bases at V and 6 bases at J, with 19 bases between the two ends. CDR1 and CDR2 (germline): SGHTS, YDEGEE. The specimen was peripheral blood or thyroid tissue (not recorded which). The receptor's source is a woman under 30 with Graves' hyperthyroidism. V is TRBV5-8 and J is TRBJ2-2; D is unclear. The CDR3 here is CASSQDPGATSGELFF. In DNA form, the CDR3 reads TGTGCCAGCAGCCAAGATCCAGGAGCGACCTCCGGGGAGCTGTTTTTT.